The 7 T cell receptor beta chains presented below share a single source sample, sequenced in a study of blood T cell repertoires in COVID-19. Measured with immunoSEQ multiplex PCR; TCRdb has only the in-frame clones, and not every one. The sample has tens of thousands of clones, roughly 84% seen once. What was sequenced was peripheral blood. The origin of the receptors is a man in his sixties or seventies with active COVID-19.

The chain has TRBV5-5 and TRBJ2-3, with D tentatively TRBD1 (6 bases). The CDR3 is 13 amino acids. The germline V gene has CDR1 SGHKS and CDR2 YYEKEE (reference sequence). The V end lost 4 bases, the J end lost 1 base, and 7 bases lay between the germline ends. CDR3 DNA: TGTGCCAGCAGCCGACAGGGCACAGATACGCAGTATTTT. Translated: CASSRQGTDTQYF.

The chain combines TRBV7-2 with TRBJ1-2; TRBD1 agrees at 8 bases. After removal of 1 base from V and 8 bases from J, the junction contained 6 bases not matched to a gene. Germline V gives CDR1 SGHTA, CDR2 FQGNSA. The CDR3 spans 14 residues. CDR3 nucleotide sequence: TGTGCCAGCAGCTTAGTCAATGGACAGGGAGGCTACACCTTC. This translates into CASSLVNGQGGYTF. Combining the CDR3 with reference TRBV7-2 and TRBJ1-2 gives the whole variable domain GAGVSQSPSNKVTEKGKDVELRCDPISGHTALYWYRQSLGQGLEFLIYFQGNSAPDKSGLPSDRFSAERTGGSVSTLTIQRTQQEDSAVYLCASSLVNGQGGYTFGSGTRLTVV.

The genes are TRBV18 and TRBJ2-3; 7 nucleotides agree with TRBD2. The V gene's germline CDR1 is KGHSH and CDR2 LQKENI. The CDR3 length is 16 residues. V shed 3 bases, J shed 2 bases, and the junction held 8 bases outside the gene matches. CDR3 sequence (DNA): TGTGCCAGCTCACCTTTAGTGGCGGGGGTCACAGATACGCAGTATTTT. Translated: CASSPLVAGVTDTQYF.

The rearrangement joins TRBV6-6 to TRBJ1-5, with a possible D match to TRBD1 (5 bases). CDR1 and CDR2 (germline): MNHNY, SVGAGI (reference sequence). CDR3 length equals 14 residues. Trimming took 7 bases from V and 6 from J, leaving 16 bases between them. This chain's CDR3 is CASNGGGVGQPQHF. The CDR3 nucleotides are TGTGCCAGCAATGGGGGAGGGGTCGGTCAGCCCCAGCATTTT.

This chain joins TRBV15 and TRBJ2-5; D not resolved. CDR1 is LNHNV, CDR2 YYDKDF, per germline (reference sequence). CDR3 size: 13 residues. With 5 bases removed from V and 1 base from J, the gap between germline ends came to 8 bases. CDR3 sequence reads: CATSGTIQETQYF. The CDR3 region has the DNA TGTGCCACCAGCGGCACTATCCAAGAGACCCAGTACTTC.

Only a few counts were recorded for this clone. This chain connects TRBV7-8 to TRBJ2-3; 15 bases fit TRBD2. The germline CDR1 and CDR2 sequences are SGHVS and FQNEAQ. Trimming at V came to 0 bases and at J to 8 bases, leaving 12 bases not matched to a gene. The CDR3 runs 19 residues. Here the CDR3 DNA reads TGTGCCAGCAGCTTAGCCCGGACTAGCGGGGGGGGGTACAGAGGTACGCAGTATTTT. Its translation is CASSLARTSGGGYRGTQYF.

The chain has TRBV7-8 and TRBJ1-1; 12 positions match TRBD1. J was trimmed by 7 bases and V by 6 bases; bases with no gene match: 24. The CDR3 has 20 amino acids. The germline V gene encodes CDR1 SGHVS and CDR2 FQNEAQ. As DNA, the CDR3 is TGTGCCAGCAGTGGCCGGGACAGGGGGCGATCTTCGCGCCCCCAAAGTGAAGCTTTCTTT. This translates into CASSGRDRGRSSRPQSEAFF.